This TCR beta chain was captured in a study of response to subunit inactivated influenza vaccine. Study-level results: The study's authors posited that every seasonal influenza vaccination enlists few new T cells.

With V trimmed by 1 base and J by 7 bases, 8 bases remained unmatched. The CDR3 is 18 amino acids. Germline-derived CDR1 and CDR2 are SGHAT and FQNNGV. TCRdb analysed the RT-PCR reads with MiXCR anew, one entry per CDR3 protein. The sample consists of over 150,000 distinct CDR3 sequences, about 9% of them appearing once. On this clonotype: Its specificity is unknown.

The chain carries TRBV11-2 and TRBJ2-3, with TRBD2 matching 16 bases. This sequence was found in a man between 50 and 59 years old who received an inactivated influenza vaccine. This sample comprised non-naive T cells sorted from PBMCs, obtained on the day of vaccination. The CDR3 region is CASSLVGTSGGAVNTQYF. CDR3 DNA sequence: TGTGCCAGCAGCTTAGTAGGGACTAGCGGGGGGGCGGTTAATACGCAGTATTTT.